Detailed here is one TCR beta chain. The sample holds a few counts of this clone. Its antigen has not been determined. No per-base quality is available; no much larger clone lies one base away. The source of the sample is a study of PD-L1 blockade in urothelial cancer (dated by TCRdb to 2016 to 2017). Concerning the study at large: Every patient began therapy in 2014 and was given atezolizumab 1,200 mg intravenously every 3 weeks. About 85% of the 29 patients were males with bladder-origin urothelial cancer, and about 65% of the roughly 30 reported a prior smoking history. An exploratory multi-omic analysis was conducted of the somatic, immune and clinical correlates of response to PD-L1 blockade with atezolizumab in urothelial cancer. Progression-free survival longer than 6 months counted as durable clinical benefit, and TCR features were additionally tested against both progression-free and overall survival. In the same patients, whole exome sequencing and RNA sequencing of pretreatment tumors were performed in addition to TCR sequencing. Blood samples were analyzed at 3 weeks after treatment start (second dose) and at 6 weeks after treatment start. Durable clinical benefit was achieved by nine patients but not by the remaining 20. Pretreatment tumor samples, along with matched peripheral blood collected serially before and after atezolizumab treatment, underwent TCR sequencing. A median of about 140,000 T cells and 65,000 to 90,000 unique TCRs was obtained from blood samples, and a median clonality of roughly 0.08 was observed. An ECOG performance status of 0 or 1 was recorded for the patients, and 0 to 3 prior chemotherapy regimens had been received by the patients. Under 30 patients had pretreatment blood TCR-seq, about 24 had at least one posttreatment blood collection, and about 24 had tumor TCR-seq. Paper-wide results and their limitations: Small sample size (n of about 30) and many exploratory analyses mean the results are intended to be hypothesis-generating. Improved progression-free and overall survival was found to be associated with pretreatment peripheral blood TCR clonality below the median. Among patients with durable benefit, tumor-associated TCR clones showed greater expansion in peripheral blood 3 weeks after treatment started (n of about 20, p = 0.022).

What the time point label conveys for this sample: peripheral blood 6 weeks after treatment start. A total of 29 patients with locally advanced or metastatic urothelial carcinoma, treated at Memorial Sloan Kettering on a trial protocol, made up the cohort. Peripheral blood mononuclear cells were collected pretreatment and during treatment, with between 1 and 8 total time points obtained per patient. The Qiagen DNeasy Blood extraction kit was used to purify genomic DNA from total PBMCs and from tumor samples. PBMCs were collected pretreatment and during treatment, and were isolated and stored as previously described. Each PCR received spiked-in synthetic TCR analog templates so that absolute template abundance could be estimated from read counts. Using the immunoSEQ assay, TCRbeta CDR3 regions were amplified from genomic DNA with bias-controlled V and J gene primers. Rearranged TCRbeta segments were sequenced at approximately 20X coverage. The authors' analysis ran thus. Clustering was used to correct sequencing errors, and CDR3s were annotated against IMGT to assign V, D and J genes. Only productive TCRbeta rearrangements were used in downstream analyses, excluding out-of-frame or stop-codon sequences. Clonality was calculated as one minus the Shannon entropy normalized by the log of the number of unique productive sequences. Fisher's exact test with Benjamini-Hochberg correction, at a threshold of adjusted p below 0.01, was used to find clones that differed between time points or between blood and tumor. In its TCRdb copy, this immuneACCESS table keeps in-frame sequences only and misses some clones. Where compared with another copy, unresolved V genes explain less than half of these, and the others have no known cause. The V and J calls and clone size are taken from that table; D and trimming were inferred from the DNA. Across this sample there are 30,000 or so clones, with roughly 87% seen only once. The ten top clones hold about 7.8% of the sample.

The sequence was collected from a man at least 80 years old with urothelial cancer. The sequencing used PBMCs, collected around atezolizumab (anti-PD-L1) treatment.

CDR3 region: CASSLRETSSGRTYNEQFF. The base sequence is TGTGCCAGCAGCTTAAGAGAGACTTCTAGCGGGAGAACCTACAATGAGCAGTTCTTC. The chain is encoded by TRBV7-8 joined to TRBJ2-1; 10 middle bases align to TRBD2. V loses 2 bases at its end and J loses 2 bases; junction bases beyond the gene matches: 12. The CDR3 measures 19 amino acids from cysteine to phenylalanine. Of the read, only the CDR3 DNA is kept; its 57 bases are in frame from base 1. CDR1 and CDR2, per the germline V gene, are SGHVS and FQNEAQ. When the CDR3 is completed using the reference TRBV7-8 and TRBJ2-1 genes on either side, the full variable domain is GAGVSQSPRYKVAKRGQDVALRCDPISGHVSLFWYQQALGQGPEFLTYFQNEAQLDKSGLPSDRFFAERPEGSVSTLKIQRTQQEDSAVYLCASSLRETSSGRTYNEQFFGPGTRLTVL.